A selection of T cell receptor beta chains follows, all from one sample in a study of blood T cell repertoires in COVID-19. TCRdb keeps only in-frame clones here, not all; method: immunoSEQ multiplex PCR. This sample yields approximately 76,000 clones, of which about 80% are seen a single time; approximately 6% belongs to the top ten. The sample consisted of peripheral blood. The receptors were sampled from an older woman with acute or convalescent COVID-19. Both conserved end residues are part of each CDR3. Each record gives: D gene, V gene, J gene, clone size, CDR3 DNA, CDR3 protein. The D gene is left open where the match is weak. A clone size is listed for some rows: how often the clone was seen (once, few, many), or a class if it is expanded.

d_call: .; v_call: TRBV6-6; j_call: TRBJ1-3; clone_size: .; cdr3_nt: TGTGCCAGCAGCTTATTGAGCTCTGGAAACACCATATATTTT; cdr3_aa: CASSLLSSGNTIYF
d_call: .; v_call: TRBV6-5; j_call: TRBJ2-5; clone_size: .; cdr3_nt: TGTGCCAGCAGTAGGGACACCCTGGGGACCCAGTACTTC; cdr3_aa: CASSRDTLGTQYF
d_call: .; v_call: TRBV30; j_call: TRBJ1-3; clone_size: .; cdr3_nt: TGTGCCTGGTCGACCGGGACTGGCCGAAACACCATATATTTT; cdr3_aa: CAWSTGTGRNTIYF
d_call: TRBD1; v_call: TRBV4-2; j_call: TRBJ1-1; clone_size: once; cdr3_nt: TGTGCCAGCAGCCAAGATCAGGGGGGAACTGAAGCTTTCTTT; cdr3_aa: CASSQDQGGTEAFF
d_call: TRBD1; v_call: TRBV5-4; j_call: TRBJ1-2; clone_size: .; cdr3_nt: TGTGCCAGCAGTCCGAACAACAGGGGGCGACTAGGTGGCTACACCTTC; cdr3_aa: CASSPNNRGRLGGYTF
d_call: .; v_call: TRBV12-3/TRBV12-4; j_call: TRBJ1-1; clone_size: .; cdr3_nt: TGTGCCAGCAGTTCGGACAGTCGGTCTGTTGCTTTCTTT; cdr3_aa: CASSSDSRSVAFF
d_call: .; v_call: TRBV29-1; j_call: TRBJ2-7; clone_size: .; cdr3_nt: TGCAGCGTTGAGCGGGCGGGCGAGCAGTACTTC; cdr3_aa: CSVERAGEQYF
d_call: TRBD1; v_call: TRBV7-9; j_call: TRBJ1-2; clone_size: .; cdr3_nt: TGTGCCAGCAGCTTAGGGGACAGGGGGGACGGCTACACCTTC; cdr3_aa: CASSLGDRGDGYTF
d_call: TRBD1; v_call: TRBV29-1; j_call: TRBJ2-7; clone_size: .; cdr3_nt: TGCAGCGTTGAGGGGACAGGTCACTACGAGCAGTACTTC; cdr3_aa: CSVEGTGHYEQYF
d_call: TRBD2; v_call: TRBV4-1; j_call: TRBJ2-1; clone_size: once; cdr3_nt: TGCGCCAGCAGCCCGGGACTAGGGGTCTCCTACAATGAGCAGTTCTTC; cdr3_aa: CASSPGLGVSYNEQFF
d_call: TRBD1; v_call: TRBV5-1; j_call: TRBJ1-5; clone_size: .; cdr3_nt: TGCGCCAGCAGCCGCGAGACAGGGGGAAGTCAGCCCCAGCATTTT; cdr3_aa: CASSRETGGSQPQHF
d_call: .; v_call: TRBV11-2; j_call: TRBJ1-3; clone_size: .; cdr3_nt: TGTGCCAGCAGCTATAGGGGGTCGGGTTCTGGAAACACCATATATTTT; cdr3_aa: CASSYRGSGSGNTIYF
d_call: TRBD1; v_call: TRBV15; j_call: TRBJ2-3; clone_size: .; cdr3_nt: TGTGCCACCAGCAGAGAGACAGGGGGCACAGATACGCAGTATTTT; cdr3_aa: CATSRETGGTDTQYF
d_call: TRBD1; v_call: TRBV25-1; j_call: TRBJ1-2; clone_size: .; cdr3_nt: TGTGCCAGCGCCAGGCCGGGACAGGGAGGAGGCTACACCTTC; cdr3_aa: CASARPGQGGGYTF
d_call: .; v_call: TRBV5-6; j_call: TRBJ1-2; clone_size: .; cdr3_nt: TGTGCCAGCAGCCCGCCCCGTGGGCAGACCTATGGCTACACCTTC; cdr3_aa: CASSPPRGQTYGYTF
d_call: .; v_call: TRBV3-1/TRBV3-2; j_call: TRBJ1-4; clone_size: .; cdr3_nt: TGTGCCAGCAGCCCCCGAGGGCCGGGGAGGGCTAATGAAAAACTGTTTTTT; cdr3_aa: CASSPRGPGRANEKLFF
d_call: .; v_call: TRBV3-1/TRBV3-2; j_call: TRBJ1-1; clone_size: .; cdr3_nt: TGTGCCAGCAGCCAGAGGGAAGAAGCTTTCTTT; cdr3_aa: CASSQREEAFF
d_call: TRBD1; v_call: TRBV19; j_call: TRBJ1-5; clone_size: .; cdr3_nt: TGTGCCAGTAGTTCCAGGACAGGTAATCAGCCCCAGCATTTT; cdr3_aa: CASSSRTGNQPQHF
d_call: TRBD1; v_call: TRBV5-1; j_call: TRBJ2-7; clone_size: .; cdr3_nt: TGCGCCAGCAGCTCAGGGGGTCCGAGGGCGTGGGAGCAGTACTTC; cdr3_aa: CASSSGGPRAWEQYF
d_call: TRBD1; v_call: TRBV19; j_call: TRBJ1-1; clone_size: .; cdr3_nt: TGTGCCAGTAGTGATTACAGGGGGAACACTGAAGCTTTCTTT; cdr3_aa: CASSDYRGNTEAFF
d_call: .; v_call: TRBV6-6; j_call: TRBJ1-1; clone_size: .; cdr3_nt: TGTGCCAGCAGTCCTCTGCAGGGGAACACTGAAGCTTTCTTT; cdr3_aa: CASSPLQGNTEAFF
d_call: TRBD2; v_call: TRBV10-3; j_call: TRBJ2-1; clone_size: .; cdr3_nt: TGTGCCATCAGTACCACTAGCGGGTCCTACAATGAGCAGTTCTTC; cdr3_aa: CAISTTSGSYNEQFF
d_call: TRBD1; v_call: TRBV5-1; j_call: TRBJ1-4; clone_size: few; cdr3_nt: TGCGCCAGCAGTGGAGGGACAGGAAATGAAAAACTGTTTTTT; cdr3_aa: CASSGGTGNEKLFF
d_call: .; v_call: TRBV4-2; j_call: TRBJ1-2; clone_size: .; cdr3_nt: TGTGCCAGCAGCCAAGATCGAGGGACAATAGGGTCTGGCTACACCTTC; cdr3_aa: CASSQDRGTIGSGYTF
d_call: TRBD1; v_call: TRBV15; j_call: TRBJ1-1; clone_size: .; cdr3_nt: TGTGCCACCAGCTCCCCAGGGGGGCGTGTAGCTTTCTTT; cdr3_aa: CATSSPGGRVAFF
d_call: .; v_call: TRBV6-5; j_call: TRBJ1-4; clone_size: .; cdr3_nt: TGTGCCAGCAGTTACCCGTCAAGCCCCCCTAAACTGTTTTTT; cdr3_aa: CASSYPSSPPKLFF
d_call: TRBD1; v_call: TRBV3-1/TRBV3-2; j_call: TRBJ1-6; clone_size: few; cdr3_nt: TGTGCCAGCAGCCCCGCCAGGGGGCTCGGATCACCCCTCCACTTT; cdr3_aa: CASSPARGLGSPLHF
d_call: TRBD1; v_call: TRBV5-1; j_call: TRBJ1-6; clone_size: .; cdr3_nt: TGCGCCAGCAGCTTGGAGGGACAGAATAATTCACCCCTCCACTTT; cdr3_aa: CASSLEGQNNSPLHF